This T cell receptor beta chain came from a study of blood T cells in healthy people across ages. Overall study: Template switching picked up about one barcoded beta molecule for each two T cells.

The CDR3 loop spans 16 amino acids. Trimming removed 5 bases from V and 1 base from J; junction bases left unmatched: 3. Study conclusions and caveats: Age brought a roughly linear fall in TCR beta diversity measured per million T cells. More naive CD4+ cells and higher diversity were found in long-lived than in aged donors.

A second PCR of 7 to 11 cycles used a sample-barcoded 5' primer and a J-beta primer mix. Every individual sample yielded 3 million or more paired-end reads (each containing CDR3). A single record per CDR3 protein comes from TCRdb applying MiXCR to the 5' RACE reads. Found here are around 990,000 distinct CDR3 sequences, less than 45% of them singletons; the top ten hold roughly 14%. This clonotype was seen just once. Its antigen is unidentified. The TCR was taken from a man between 18 and 29 years old in good health. The chain has TRBV12-3 or TRBV12-4 and TRBJ2-2; TRBD2 matches at 11 bases. Sequencing input: blood. The CDR3, as DNA: TGTGCCAGCAGTCCCGGGACTAGCGGGAACACCGGGGAGCTGTTTTTT. Residues: CASSPGTSGNTGELFF.